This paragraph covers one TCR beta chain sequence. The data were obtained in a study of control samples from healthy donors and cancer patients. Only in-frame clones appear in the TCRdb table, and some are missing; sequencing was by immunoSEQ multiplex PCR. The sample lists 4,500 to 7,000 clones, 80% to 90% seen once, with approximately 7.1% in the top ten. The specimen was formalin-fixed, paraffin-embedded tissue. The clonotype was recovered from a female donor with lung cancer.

The DNA for the CDR3 is TGTGCCAGCAGTGAATTCAGCGTCTATGGCTACACCTTC. Translating it yields CASSEFSVYGYTF. The chain combines TRBV2 with TRBJ1-2; D not resolved. The length of the CDR3 is 13 residues. Germline V gene lookup returns CDR1 SNHLY and CDR2 FYNNEI. V dropped 2 bases and J dropped 4 bases, with 8 bases sitting between them. Full variable domain (missing parts from reference TRBV2 and TRBJ1-2): EPEVTQTPSHQVTQMGQEVILRCVPISNHLYFYWYRQILGQKVEFLVSFYNNEISEKSEIFDDQFSVERPDGSNFTLKIRSTKLEDSAMYFCASSEFSVYGYTFGSGTRLTVV.